Following are 17 T cell receptor beta chains from one sample sequenced in a study of blood T cell repertoires in COVID-19. Profiling relied on immunoSEQ multiplex PCR, and the TCRdb table lists in-frame clones only, not all of them. In the table there are a few hundred thousand clones, around 90% of which are singletons. Sample: peripheral blood. The receptors were sampled from a woman between 55 and 75 years old with COVID-19, enrolled during active disease.

The chain has TRBV3-1 (or the pseudogene TRBV3-2) and TRBJ1-2, with 7 bases that match TRBD1. The CDR3 contains 14 residues. Trimming at V came to 0 bases and at J to 7 bases, leaving 5 bases not matched to a gene. The germline V gene has CDR1 LGHDT and CDR2 YNNKEL (reference sequence). The CDR3 DNA is TGTGCCAGCAGCCAAGATGGGACAGTCTCTGGCTACACCTTC. Protein: CASSQDGTVSGYTF.

This chain connects TRBV5-1 to TRBJ2-7; 8 nucleotides align to TRBD1. This CDR3 spans 14 amino acids. Germline V lookup: CDR1 SGHRS, CDR2 YFSETQ. V dropped 3 bases and J dropped 0; count of bases not matched to a gene: 2. In DNA form, the CDR3 reads TGCGCCAGCAGCTCACAGGGGGACTCCTACGAGCAGTACTTC. Translated, it gives CASSSQGDSYEQYF.

This chain joins TRBV2 and TRBJ2-1; D not resolved. Trimming cost V 0 bases and J 15 bases, with 12 bases left between them. This CDR3 is built from 12 residues. Germline lookup yields CDR1 SNHLY and CDR2 FYNNEI. The CDR3 coding sequence is TGTGCCAGCAGTGAAGCCGAGGCTATGGGGTTCTTC. Protein product: CASSEAEAMGFF.

In nucleotides, the CDR3 is TGTGCCAGCAGTTTCCGACAGGGACGTGGCTACACCTTC. It is translated as CASSFRQGRGYTF. V usage is TRBV5-6 and J usage is TRBJ1-2, with TRBD1 identical over 7 bases. The germline gives CDR1 SGHDT, CDR2 YYEEEE. The CDR3 sequence is 13 residues long. The junction had 8 bases not matched to a gene; V was cut back by 5 bases and J by 7 bases.

This chain joins TRBV6-5 and TRBJ1-2; TRBD1 agrees at 9 bases. This CDR3 has 14 amino acids. Germline lookup yields CDR1 MNHEY and CDR2 SVGAGI. V shed 2 bases, J shed 4 bases, and the junction held 2 bases outside the gene matches. The CDR3 sequence: CASSYRDRAYGYTF. The CDR3 coding sequence is TGTGCCAGCAGTTACCGGGACAGGGCCTATGGCTACACCTTC.

The V gene is TRBV7-8, the J gene TRBJ1-4, with D possibly TRBD1 on 5 matching bases. The germline V and J ends were trimmed by 6 bases and 6 bases, with 14 bases remaining between them. From germline, CDR1 is SGHVS and CDR2 FQNEAQ. This CDR3 has 14 residues. This CDR3 reads CASSVTVVHEKLFF. The CDR3 region has the DNA TGTGCCAGCAGTGTGACAGTGGTCCATGAAAAACTGTTTTTT.

This clone was seen only a few times. The chain carries TRBV2 and TRBJ1-1; weak D call: TRBD1 (6 bases). V was trimmed by 6 bases and J by 0 bases, leaving 8 bases between them. Looked up from germline, CDR1 is SNHLY and CDR2 is FYNNEI. The CDR3 sequence is 13 residues long. The CDR3 reads CASSWGLNTEAFF. The CDR3 DNA sequence: TGTGCCAGCAGCTGGGGGCTGAACACTGAAGCTTTCTTT. The full variable domain, in which reference TRBV2 and TRBJ1-1 provide the parts outside the CDR3, is EPEVTQTPSHQVTQMGQEVILRCVPISNHLYFYWYRQILGQKVEFLVSFYNNEISEKSEIFDDQFSVERPDGSNFTLKIRSTKLEDSAMYFCASSWGLNTEAFFGQGTRLTVV.

Regarding this clone: This same CDR3 is encoded by further DNA sequences in the sample. The chain is built from TRBV18 and TRBJ2-3; no reliable D call. This CDR3 has 11 amino acids. From germline, CDR1 is KGHSH and CDR2 LQKENI. Trimming removed 6 bases at V and 6 bases at J, with 7 bases between. The CDR3 here is CASSPSDTQYF. In DNA form, the CDR3 reads TGTGCCAGCTCCCCCTCGGATACGCAGTATTTT. Looking up the rest from reference TRBV18 and TRBJ2-3 gives the full variable domain: NAGVMQNPRHLVRRRGQEARLRCSPMKGHSHVYWYRQLPEEGLKFMVYLQKENIIDESGMPKERFSAEFPKEGPSILRIQQVVRGDSAAYFCASSPSDTQYFGPGTRLTVL.

This clone was detected once. The chain carries TRBV3-1 (or the pseudogene TRBV3-2) and TRBJ2-3, with 11 positions matching TRBD2. Germline values: CDR1 LGHDT, CDR2 YNNKEL (reference sequence). The CDR3 covers 19 residues. The junction had 11 bases not matched to a gene; V was cut back by 2 bases and J by 1 base. CDR3 loop: CASSQLPPTSGARTDTQYF. The CDR3 DNA sequence: TGTGCCAGCAGCCAACTCCCACCGACTAGCGGGGCTCGCACAGATACGCAGTATTTT.

The V and J genes are TRBV13 and TRBJ2-7, with D maybe TRBD1 (6 bases). The germline V gene has CDR1 PRHDT and CDR2 FYEKMQ (reference sequence). CDR3 length equals 15 residues. V lost 5 bases and J lost 0, with 14 bases in between. CDR3: CASSKITGNSYEQYF. CDR3 DNA: TGTGCCAGCAGCAAGATTACAGGGAACTCCTACGAGCAGTACTTC.

The V gene is TRBV7-2, the J gene TRBJ2-7; a possible D gene is TRBD2 (6 bases). The CDR3 is 13 residues long. The germline V gene has CDR1 SGHTA and CDR2 FQGNSA. Trimming stripped 5 bases from V and 4 bases from J, with 12 bases between. This CDR3 is CASSLRRGYEQYF. CDR3 sequence (DNA): TGTGCCAGCAGCCTCCGCCGGGGGTACGAGCAGTACTTC.

The rearrangement joins TRBV4-2 to TRBJ2-1, with TRBD1 matching over 8 bases. V shed 7 bases, J shed 5 bases, and the junction held 7 bases outside the gene matches. The germline V gene encodes CDR1 LGHNA and CDR2 YNFKEQ. CDR3 length: 14 residues. In DNA form, the CDR3 reads TGTGCCAGCAAACCAGGGGGCTTCAACAATGAGCAGTTCTTC. Amino acids: CASKPGGFNNEQFF.

The chain is built from TRBV29-1 and TRBJ2-1; 9 bases line up with TRBD1. CDR1 SQVTM and CDR2 ANQGSEA come from the germline V gene. This CDR3 has 12 amino acids. After removal of 7 bases from V and 6 bases from J, the junction contained 4 bases not matched to a gene. The CDR3 nucleotides read TGCAGCGGCGGACAGGGGCCCAATGAGCAGTTCTTC. It is translated as CSGGQGPNEQFF.

V and J are TRBV27 and TRBJ1-1, with TRBD1 as a possible D gene (5 bases). Deletions cut 2 bases from V and 5 bases from J, with 15 bases between. The CDR3 loop spans 15 amino acids. CDR1 and CDR2 from the germline V gene are MNHEY and SMNVEV (reference sequence). CDR3 protein: CASSLQLPGNTEAFF. The CDR3, as DNA: TGTGCCAGCAGTTTACAGCTCCCAGGGAATACTGAAGCTTTCTTT.

The CDR3: CASSLAQFSTDTQYF. The CDR3 DNA reads TGCGCCAGCAGCTTGGCTCAGTTTAGCACAGATACGCAGTATTTT. V gene TRBV5-1 combines with J gene TRBJ2-3; unclear D gene. V was cut by 0 bases and J by 0 bases, with 8 bases left in between. CDR1 and CDR2 from the germline V gene are SGHRS and YFSETQ. The CDR3 runs to 15 residues.

The V and J genes are TRBV3-1 (or the pseudogene TRBV3-2) and TRBJ1-5; no reliable D call. This CDR3 is built from 12 residues. Germline V CDR1 and CDR2: LGHDT, YNNKEL (reference sequence). V was trimmed by 5 bases and J by 5 bases, leaving 7 bases between them. CDR3 protein: CASSIGDQPQHF. CDR3 DNA sequence: TGTGCCAGCAGCATCGGGGATCAGCCCCAGCATTTT.

J is TRBJ2-6 and V is TRBV6-5; 10 bases align to TRBD1. With 2 bases clipped from V and 4 bases from J, the junction kept 2 bases outside the gene matches. CDR1 is MNHEY, CDR2 SVGAGI, per germline. The CDR3 extends over 16 amino acids. CDR3 DNA: TGTGCCAGCAGTTACGACAGGGGGCCGGGGGCCAACGTCCTGACTTTC. Residues: CASSYDRGPGANVLTF.